These 16 T cell receptor beta chains came from one sample sequenced in a study of cytomegalovirus exposure and HLA in healthy donors (dated 2017 in TCRdb). Library method: the immunoSEQ multiplex PCR assay. The clones in this table, taken by TCRdb from immuneACCESS, are in-frame only. Not every clone is retained; where verified, under half of the shortfall comes from an unresolved V gene, and the cause of the rest is unknown. Present in this sample are some 140,000 clones, almost 85% of which were seen just once. 30% of the sample belongs to the ten largest clones. The specimen sequenced was PBMCs. The source is a man aged 25-45 years in good health and CMV-seropositive.

The chain employs TRBV6-6 and TRBJ1-5; 7 nucleotides line up with TRBD1. The CDR3 is made up of 13 amino acids. Germline CDR1 and CDR2: MNHNY and SVGAGI (reference sequence). V trimming: 6 bases; J trimming: 3 bases; junction bases outside the gene matches: 2. CDR3 coding DNA: TGTGCCAGCAGCGACAGGGTCAATCAGCCCCAGCATTTT. This encodes CASSDRVNQPQHF.

The V gene is TRBV5-1, the J gene TRBJ1-5, with D unclear. The CDR3 runs to 13 residues. The V gene lost 4 bases and the J gene lost 1 base, with 6 bases spanning the gap. Germline V gene data show CDR1 as SGHRS and CDR2 as YFSETQ. Here the CDR3 DNA reads TGCGCCAGCAGCCCCGGGAGCAATCAGCCCCAGCATTTT. Translated, it gives CASSPGSNQPQHF.

The CDR3 DNA reads TGTGCCAGCAGAGGGACAGGGGTGGCTGAGCAGTTCTTC. Its protein is CASRGTGVAEQFF. V and J are TRBV6-5 and TRBJ2-1; TRBD1 agrees at 10 bases. Germline V gene data show CDR1 as MNHEY and CDR2 as SVGAGI. The CDR3 totals 13 residues. Germline trimming cut 6 bases from V and 9 bases from J; bases unmatched to any gene: 5.

The chain combines TRBV7-8 with TRBJ2-2; 12 bases match TRBD2. Germline loops: CDR1 SGHVS, CDR2 FQNEAQ. The CDR3 extends over 17 amino acids. Trimming at V came to 3 bases and at J to 5 bases, leaving 7 bases not matched to a gene. CDR3 sequence reads: CASSFLAGGLKTGELFF. In DNA, the CDR3 is TGTGCCAGCAGCTTCCTAGCGGGGGGGCTGAAAACCGGGGAGCTGTTTTTT. Using reference TRBV7-8 and TRBJ2-2 for the parts outside the CDR3, the full variable domain is GAGVSQSPRYKVAKRGQDVALRCDPISGHVSLFWYQQALGQGPEFLTYFQNEAQLDKSGLPSDRFFAERPEGSVSTLKIQRTQQEDSAVYLCASSFLAGGLKTGELFFGEGSRLTVL.

CDR3 in DNA: TGTGCCAGCAGGGGAGGTGGAGATGAGCAGTTCTTC. Translation gives CASRGGGDEQFF. The chain employs TRBV7-3 and TRBJ2-1, with a tentative D call TRBD2 (6 bases). This CDR3 comprises 12 residues. Trimming shortened V by 6 bases and J by 8 bases, and 11 bases separated the two germline ends. Germline V gene lookup returns CDR1 SGHTA and CDR2 FQGTGA.

This clone was counted only a few times. The chain is built from TRBV19 and TRBJ1-6; TRBD1 is a possible D gene (6 bases). V was trimmed by 6 bases and J by 8 bases, leaving 17 bases between them. Germline V gene data show CDR1 as LNHDA and CDR2 as SQIVND (reference sequence). This CDR3 is built from 15 residues. In nucleotides, the CDR3 is TGTGCCAGTAGCCCTCCGGGGGGCGAGGATTCACCCCTCCACTTT. This translates into CASSPPGGEDSPLHF.

The gene calls are TRBV6-1 and TRBJ2-5, with a possible D match to TRBD1 (6 bases). The V end lost 6 bases, the J end lost 1 base, and 12 bases lay between the germline ends. CDR3 length: 14 residues. Germline-derived CDR1 and CDR2 are MNHNS and SASEGT. The CDR3 spells CASRKQGTQETQYF. The CDR3 bases are TGTGCCAGCAGAAAACAGGGAACCCAAGAGACCCAGTACTTC.

This clone was seen more than once but under ten times. The gene calls are TRBV5-1 and TRBJ2-1; D might be TRBD2 (7 bases). The V gene lost 5 bases and the J gene lost 3 bases, with 15 bases spanning the gap. CDR1 and CDR2 (germline): SGHRS, YFSETQ. The CDR3 extends over 15 amino acids. DNA for the CDR3: TGCGCCAGCAGTCCGGGGGGCGGGAACTACAATGAGCAGTTCTTC. Amino acid sequence: CASSPGGGNYNEQFF.

The rearrangement links TRBV19 to TRBJ2-7; a possible D gene is TRBD1 (5 bases). CDR1 and CDR2 from the germline V gene are LNHDA and SQIVND (reference sequence). This CDR3 is 14 amino acids long. V was cut by 2 bases and J by 4 bases, with 12 bases left in between. The CDR3 region has the DNA TGTGCCAGTAGTATAAGGCCAGGGTGGTACGAGCAGTACTTC. This encodes CASSIRPGWYEQYF.

V usage is TRBV7-6 and J usage is TRBJ1-6; a weak D match, TRBD1 (5 bases). Deletions cut 8 bases from V and 0 bases from J, with 17 bases between. The CDR3 contains 17 residues. From germline, CDR1 is SGHVS and CDR2 FNYEAQ. The CDR3 protein is CASRYGGEDSYNSPLHF. The CDR3 DNA is TGTGCCAGCCGGTACGGGGGGGAAGACTCCTATAATTCACCCCTCCACTTT. Complete variable domain (other parts from reference TRBV7-6 and TRBJ1-6): GAGVSQSPRYKVTKRGQDVALRCDPISGHVSLYWYRQALGQGPEFLTYFNYEAQQDKSGLPNDRFSAERPEGSISTLTIQRTEQRDSAMYRCASRYGGEDSYNSPLHFGNGTRLTVT.

A single count supports this clone. The chain joins TRBV18 to TRBJ1-1; 7 bases align to TRBD1. Germline V lookup: CDR1 KGHSH, CDR2 LQKENI. CDR3 size: 15 residues. V was pared by 2 bases and J by 5 bases, with 8 bases of the junction left unmatched. The CDR3 region has the DNA TGTGCCAGCTCACCAGGGTACGAGACAGGGACTGAAGCTTTCTTT. It is translated as CASSPGYETGTEAFF.

This clone was detected only a few times. V is TRBV4-1 and J is TRBJ2-1; 7 bases map to TRBD2. The trim removed 0 bases at V and 7 bases at J, leaving 12 bases unmatched. Germline V gives CDR1 MGHRA, CDR2 YSYEKL. The CDR3 is 17 amino acids. The CDR3 region is CASSQDRTGGSRNEQFF. The CDR3 region has the DNA TGCGCCAGCAGCCAAGATAGGACGGGAGGAAGCCGGAATGAGCAGTTCTTC.

Only a few counts were recorded for this clone. The chain links TRBV19 to TRBJ1-5; 9 positions match TRBD1. V dropped 1 base and J dropped 4; count of bases not matched to a gene: 11. Per germline, CDR1 LNHDA and CDR2 SQIVND (reference sequence). The CDR3 is 18 residues long. The DNA of the CDR3 is TGTGCCAGTAGTATAGCCATCTCGACAGGGGGACGGAATCAGCCCCAGCATTTT. Its protein product is CASSIAISTGGRNQPQHF.

This clone was counted a single time. The chain uses TRBV5-1 and TRBJ2-3, with 13 bases identical to TRBD2. Trimming at V came to 4 bases and at J to 2 bases, leaving 4 bases not matched to a gene. CDR3 size: 16 residues. The V gene's germline CDR1 is SGHRS and CDR2 YFSETQ. CDR3 coding DNA: TGCGCCAGCAGCATAGGACTAGCGGGAGACACAGATACGCAGTATTTT. Translating gives CASSIGLAGDTDTQYF. Full variable domain (remainder filled in from reference TRBV5-1 and TRBJ2-3): KAGVTQTPRYLIKTRGQQVTLSCSPISGHRSVSWYQQTPGQGLQFLFEYFSETQRNKGNFPGRFSGRQFSNSRSEMNVSTLELGDSALYLCASSIGLAGDTDTQYFGPGTRLTVL.

The chain joins TRBV19 to TRBJ2-3; TRBD2 might be the D (6 bases). CDR1 and CDR2 (germline): LNHDA, SQIVND (reference sequence). CDR3 length: 15 amino acids. Trimming stripped 6 bases from V and 4 bases from J, with 17 bases between. The CDR3: CASRFPAEGPDTQYF. Here the CDR3 DNA reads TGTGCCAGTAGGTTCCCGGCGGAGGGACCAGATACGCAGTATTTT.

This chain uses TRBV5-1 with TRBJ2-2; TRBD1 agrees at 8 bases. The CDR3 runs 16 residues. From germline, CDR1 is SGHRS and CDR2 YFSETQ. The ends lost 3 bases at V and 4 bases at J; junction bases unmatched: 8. The CDR3 coding sequence is TGCGCCAGCAGCTCACACAGGGGGACGGCCACCGGGGAGCTGTTTTTT. Translating it yields CASSSHRGTATGELFF.